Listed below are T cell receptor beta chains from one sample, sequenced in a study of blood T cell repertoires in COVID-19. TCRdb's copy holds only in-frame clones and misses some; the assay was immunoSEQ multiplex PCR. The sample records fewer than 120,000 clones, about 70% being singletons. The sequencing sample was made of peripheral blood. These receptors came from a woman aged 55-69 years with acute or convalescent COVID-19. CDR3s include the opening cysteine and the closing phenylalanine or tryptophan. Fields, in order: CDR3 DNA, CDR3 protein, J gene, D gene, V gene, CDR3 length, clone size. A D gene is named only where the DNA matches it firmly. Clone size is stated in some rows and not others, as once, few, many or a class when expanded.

TGCGCCAGCAGCCAAGACAGTGGGCCGGAAAAACTGTTTTTT	CASSQDSGPEKLFF	TRBJ1-4	NA	TRBV4-3	14	once
TGCAGCGTCCGGAGGGAGAATGAGCAGTTCTTC	CSVRRENEQFF	TRBJ2-1	NA	TRBV29-1	11	NA
TGTGCCAGCACCGAGAGGGAGCCGCTTGGAAACACCATATATTTT	CASTEREPLGNTIYF	TRBJ1-3	NA	TRBV28	15	many
TGTGCCACCAGTGCTTGGCAGGGCTTCAATGAGCAGTTCTTC	CATSAWQGFNEQFF	TRBJ2-1	NA	TRBV24-1	14	once
TGCGCCAGCACCAAGGACAGCTATGGCTACACCTTC	CASTKDSYGYTF	TRBJ1-2	NA	TRBV5-1	12	NA
TGTGCCAGCAGTGACACAGGGCAAATGTGGTCACCCCTCCACTTT	CASSDTGQMWSPLHF	TRBJ1-6	NA	TRBV6-6	15	NA
TGTGCCAGCAAGGGGCAGAGTGGAGAGACCCAGTACTTC	CASKGQSGETQYF	TRBJ2-5	NA	TRBV2	13	NA
TGTGCCAGCAGCGTAGAGGGGGCAGTTCGTTATGGCTACACCTTC	CASSVEGAVRYGYTF	TRBJ1-2	TRBD1	TRBV9	15	once
TGTGCCTGGAGTGCCAGGACAGGGTTCGGGAGGATGGGCAATCAGCCCCAGCATTTT	CAWSARTGFGRMGNQPQHF	TRBJ1-5	TRBD1	TRBV30	19	few
TGTGCCAGCGATACAATGGGAGGGGACAATCAGCCCCAGCATTTT	CASDTMGGDNQPQHF	TRBJ1-5	NA	TRBV28	15	few
TGTGCCAGCAAGCGGGGGGGCCAAGAGACCCAGTACTTC	CASKRGGQETQYF	TRBJ2-5	TRBD2	TRBV6-5	13	NA
TGCGCCAGCAGCTTGGCCCAGGTCGGCCGAGCTCCGAACACTGAAGCTTTCTTT	CASSLAQVGRAPNTEAFF	TRBJ1-1	NA	TRBV5-1	18	NA
TGTGCCATCAGTGACAAAGTAGCTAGCGGGGGGGTTCAAGAGACCCAGTACTTC	CAISDKVASGGVQETQYF	TRBJ2-5	TRBD2	TRBV10-3	18	NA
TGTGCCAGCAAAACGACAAACCTGGTGGAAAAACTGTTTTTT	CASKTTNLVEKLFF	TRBJ1-4	NA	TRBV28	14	NA
TGTGCCAGCAGCTTTCAGGGTAGCACAGATACGCAGTATTTT	CASSFQGSTDTQYF	TRBJ2-3	NA	TRBV5-5	14	once
TGTGCCAGCTCAATTGGACTAGCGGGGGCCTACGAGCAGTACTTC	CASSIGLAGAYEQYF	TRBJ2-7	TRBD2	TRBV18	15	few
TGTGCCAGCAGTGAAAATACCTATAATTCACCCCTCCACTTT	CASSENTYNSPLHF	TRBJ1-6	NA	TRBV25-1	14	NA
TGCGCCAGCAGTGAAGCAACTAACTATGGCTACACCTTC	CASSEATNYGYTF	TRBJ1-2	NA	TRBV10-2	13	NA
TGTGCCAGCTCCCAAGGACAGGGAGGAGTGGACACCATATATTTT	CASSQGQGGVDTIYF	TRBJ1-3	TRBD1	TRBV18	15	once
TGTGCCAGCAGGGCTGGGCAGCTTAACTATGGCTACACCTTC	CASRAGQLNYGYTF	TRBJ1-2	NA	TRBV2	14	NA
TGTGCCAGCTCACCAGGCACAGGGCCGGGCTATGGCTACACCTTC	CASSPGTGPGYGYTF	TRBJ1-2	NA	TRBV18	15	once
TGTGCCACCAGTGACCGGGACAGATCCTACAATGAGCAGTTCTTC	CATSDRDRSYNEQFF	TRBJ2-1	TRBD1	TRBV24-1	15	NA
TGTGCCTGGAGCACAGGACTAGCGGGGGGGCGGGAGACCCAGTACTTC	CAWSTGLAGGRETQYF	TRBJ2-5	TRBD2	TRBV30	16	NA
TGTGCCAGCAGTTTAACAGGCAGGGGATTGATTTCCCCGAATAACACCTTC	CASSLTGRGLISPNNTF	TRBJ1-2	NA	TRBV28	17	once
TGTGCCAGCAGCTACGTGACGGGACAGACGAACTATGGCTACACCTTC	CASSYVTGQTNYGYTF	TRBJ1-2	TRBD1	TRBV7-2	16	NA
TGTGCCAGCAGCACCCAGACTAGCGGGGGACGAGAGACCCAGTACTTC	CASSTQTSGGRETQYF	TRBJ2-5	TRBD2	TRBV9	16	once
TGTGCCAGTAGTAACGACAGGGGAGCGAATCAGCCCCAGCATTTT	CASSNDRGANQPQHF	TRBJ1-5	TRBD1	TRBV19	15	NA
TGTGCCAGCAGCTCCCGAGGGCACGGGCACGTAGGGGGCTACACCTTC	CASSSRGHGHVGGYTF	TRBJ1-2	NA	TRBV9	16	NA
TGTGCCAGCAGGCTGGGAATAGGGGCTGAAGCTTTCTTT	CASRLGIGAEAFF	TRBJ1-1	NA	TRBV27	13	NA
TGTGCCAGCAACCCCGGGATTTCCTATTCACCCCTCCACTTT	CASNPGISYSPLHF	TRBJ1-6	NA	TRBV2	14	NA
TGTGCCAGCAGCGTAGGTGCTAGCGGGGGGGCCTGGACCGGGGAGCTGTTTTTT	CASSVGASGGAWTGELFF	TRBJ2-2	TRBD2	TRBV9	18	once
TGTGCCAGCAGCCAATCGTCGGACGAGCAGTACTTC	CASSQSSDEQYF	TRBJ2-7	NA	TRBV16	12	many
TGTGCCATCAGTGAGCATGCGGGGACAGGGGGAGAAAAACTGTTTTTT	CAISEHAGTGGEKLFF	TRBJ1-4	TRBD1	TRBV10-3	16	few
TGTGCCAGCAGCACCGACAGGAGCTCTAATGAAAAACTGTTTTTT	CASSTDRSSNEKLFF	TRBJ1-4	NA	TRBV5-8	15	NA
TGTGCCAGCAGAGACTTTAGGGCAGGGAAGGAGCAGTACTTC	CASRDFRAGKEQYF	TRBJ2-7	NA	TRBV2	14	NA
TGTGCCTGCGGGACAGGACCGCAAACGGGTTCACCCCTCCACTTT	CACGTGPQTGSPLHF	TRBJ1-6	TRBD1	TRBV30	15	few
TGCGCCAGCAGCCCGGAAACAGGGGTTCTAGACATTCAGTACTTC	CASSPETGVLDIQYF	TRBJ2-4	TRBD1	TRBV5-1	15	NA
TGTGCCAGCTCGCCTCCGATAGTTAGCGAAGAGACCCAGTACTTC	CASSPPIVSEETQYF	TRBJ2-5	NA	TRBV18	15	NA
TGTGCCAGCAGCCCCTGGGGGGGGCGGGAAGAGCAGTACTTC	CASSPWGGREEQYF	TRBJ2-7	NA	TRBV5-5	14	NA
TGTGCCAGCAGCCCGGGACACGGGCTCGGCTACACCTTC	CASSPGHGLGYTF	TRBJ1-2	NA	TRBV6-4	13	few
TGCAGCGTTGGCGACAGGATGTCTCGGGACTATGGCTACACCTTC	CSVGDRMSRDYGYTF	TRBJ1-2	NA	TRBV29-1	15	NA
TGTGCCAGCTCGCGTATTGCCCCGCCGAGCACCGGGGAGCTGTTTTTT	CASSRIAPPSTGELFF	TRBJ2-2	NA	TRBV18	16	once
TGTGCCAGCAGTGAATCGAGGGCAGTCCAAGAGACCCAGTACTTC	CASSESRAVQETQYF	TRBJ2-5	NA	TRBV25-1	15	few
TGTGCCAGCAGCACGCGACAGGGAACAGATACGCAGTATTTT	CASSTRQGTDTQYF	TRBJ2-3	TRBD1	TRBV7-2	14	NA
TGTGCCAGCAGCCAAACAGGGCCAACTAATGAAAAACTGTTTTTT	CASSQTGPTNEKLFF	TRBJ1-4	NA	TRBV7-2	15	NA
TGTGCCAGCAGCCGATCCGACAGGGGTTCCTATGGCTACACCTTC	CASSRSDRGSYGYTF	TRBJ1-2	TRBD1	TRBV28	15	NA
TGCAGCGTTGGGGAGGGGGGCACCGGGGAGCTGTTTTTT	CSVGEGGTGELFF	TRBJ2-2	NA	TRBV29-1	13	NA
TGTGCCAGCTCACCACGGGACAGGGTCTCCTACGAGCAGTACTTC	CASSPRDRVSYEQYF	TRBJ2-7	TRBD1	TRBV18	15	few
TGCGCCAGCAGCTTGGTCGGGACAGGGGCGAACAATGAGCAGTTCTTC	CASSLVGTGANNEQFF	TRBJ2-1	TRBD1	TRBV5-1	16	NA
TGTGCCAGCAGTTTGGGGCGTAACTATGGCTACACCTTC	CASSLGRNYGYTF	TRBJ1-2	NA	TRBV28	13	NA
TGTGCCAGTAGTACGGGACAGGCGTTGGGCTATGGCTACACCTTC	CASSTGQALGYGYTF	TRBJ1-2	TRBD1	TRBV19	15	NA
TGTGCCAGCTCACCGGAGGCGGGGGGGACCCAGTACTTC	CASSPEAGGTQYF	TRBJ2-5	TRBD2	TRBV18	13	NA
TGTGCCAGCAGCCAAGACAGGGGGCGGGTTGAAAAACTGTTTTTT	CASSQDRGRVEKLFF	TRBJ1-4	TRBD1	TRBV4-2	15	NA